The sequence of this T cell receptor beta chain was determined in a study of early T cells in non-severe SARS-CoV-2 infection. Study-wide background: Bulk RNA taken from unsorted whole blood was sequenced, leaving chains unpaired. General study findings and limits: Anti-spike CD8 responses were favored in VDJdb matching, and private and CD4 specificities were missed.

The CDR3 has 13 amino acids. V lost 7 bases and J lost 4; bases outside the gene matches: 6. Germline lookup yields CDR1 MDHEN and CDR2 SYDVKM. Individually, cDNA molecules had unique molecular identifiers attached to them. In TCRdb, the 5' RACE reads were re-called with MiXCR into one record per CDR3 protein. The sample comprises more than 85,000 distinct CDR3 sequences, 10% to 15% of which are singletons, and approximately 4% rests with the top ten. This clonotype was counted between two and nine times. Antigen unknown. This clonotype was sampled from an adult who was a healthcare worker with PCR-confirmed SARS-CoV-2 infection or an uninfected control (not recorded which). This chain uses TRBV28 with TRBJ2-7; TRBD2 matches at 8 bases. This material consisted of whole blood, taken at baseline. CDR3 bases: TGTGCCAGCAAGCCGGGAGGGGTATACGAGCAGTACTTC. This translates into CASKPGGVYEQYF.